This T cell receptor (beta chain) appears in the sequencing data of a study of T-cell memory formation after mild COVID-19. Overall study: Clustering of TCRs was largely donor specific. Regarding the study as a whole: Shrinking CD4+ clones resided mostly in CM and EM, and CD8+ ones in EMRA. Pre-infection memory showed some responding clones, and this suggested that cross-reactive memory joined. Contracting clones from day 15 to 85 had balanced CD4/CD8; later expanders favoured CD4+.

TCRdb called the 5' RACE reads again in MiXCR, with one record for every CDR3 protein. The sample records hundreds of thousands of distinct CDR3 sequences, about a fifth being singletons. Germline trimming cut 0 bases from V and 0 bases from J; bases unmatched to any gene: 1. Germline V gives CDR1 SGHTA, CDR2 FQGNSA. The CDR3 runs to 17 residues. This clonotype has just a few counts. Its antigen is currently unknown. The TCR comes from an adult woman who had mild COVID-19 (a few samples of this study predate the infection). Cell type and time point are not known. This chain connects TRBV7-2 to TRBJ2-3, with 12 bases aligning to TRBD2. The sequencing input was PBMCs or a T cell subset sorted from them (not recorded which). For the CDR3, the DNA is TGTGCCAGCAGCTTAGCTGGGACTAGCGGGAGCACAGATACGCAGTATTTT. Protein sequence: CASSLAGTSGSTDTQYF.